This T cell receptor (beta chain) was obtained from a study of blood T cell repertoires in COVID-19. Study at large: Spain, Italy and the United States supplied samples that represented acute and convalescent COVID-19. PBMCs, B-cell-depleted T cells, or T cells were the source of the cDNA or gDNA that made up the material.

Enrolment of Seattle patients took place during active infection, and they were followed longitudinally. Some clones are missing from TCRdb's copy, which holds only in-frame ones; the method was immunoSEQ multiplex PCR. The sample consists of about 330,000 clones, around 90% of them appearing once. The sequencing input was peripheral blood. The source of this sequence is a man aged 25-45 years with COVID-19, enrolled during active disease.

The CDR3: CASSYFGQGNSPLHF. In DNA, the CDR3 is TGTGCCAGCAGCTATTTTGGACAGGGGAATTCACCCCTCCACTTT. The chain is built from TRBV3-1 (or the pseudogene TRBV3-2) and TRBJ1-6; 9 nucleotides line up with TRBD1. Germline lookup yields CDR1 LGHDT and CDR2 YNNKEL (reference sequence). The V and J ends lost 5 bases and 7 bases, in that order; junction bases with no gene match: 6. CDR3 size: 15 residues.